This T cell receptor (beta chain) is drawn from a study of blood T cell repertoires in COVID-19. Original processing notes: Reference gene primer amplification yielded estimated nucleated cell counts. Clones were sequenced by immunoSEQ multiplex PCR, and TCRdb holds only the in-frame ones, with some missing. V and J calls and clone size follow that table, whereas D and trimming were derived from the DNA. Among more than 85,000 clones, around 86% were seen once, and the ten largest hold under 40%. Germline loops: CDR1 MNHEY, CDR2 SMNVEV (reference sequence). The CDR3 contains 15 residues. With 5 bases clipped from V and 8 bases from J, the junction kept 13 bases outside the gene matches.

The chain combines TRBV27 with TRBJ1-2, with TRBD1 matching over 8 bases. The TCR sequence derives from a man older than 75 with acute or convalescent COVID-19. The sequencing sample was made of peripheral blood. The chain's CDR3 is CASSTTPGTGGGYTF. Written as DNA, the CDR3 is TGTGCCAGCAGTACCACGCCCGGGACAGGTGGAGGCTACACCTTC.